This T cell receptor (beta chain) was obtained from a study of cytomegalovirus exposure and HLA in healthy donors. The PCR used 60 Vbeta and 13 Jbeta primers. Repertoires were generated with immunoSEQ multiplex PCR, while TCRdb's copy carries only in-frame clones and drops some. The sample lists some 190,000 clones; 75% to 90% were seen once. CDR3 length: 12 residues. V lost 10 bases and J 1 base, leaving 9 bases between the germline ends. Looked up from germline, CDR1 is MNHEY and CDR2 is SVGAGI. The sequenced sample was PBMCs. The clonotype comes from a girl aged 10 to 17 in good health and CMV-seropositive. The chain combines TRBV6-5 with TRBJ2-3; D may be TRBD1 (5 bases). CDR3 bases: TGTGCCACAACCAGGGGCACAGATACGCAGTATTTT. Protein: CATTRGTDTQYF.